This TCR beta chain was sequenced in a study of T-cell memory formation after mild COVID-19. About the research overall: TCR clusters were largely donor specific. Regarding the study as a whole: Mainly CM and EM harbored the contracting CD4+ clones; mainly EMRA harbored the CD8+ ones.

The V end lost 5 bases, the J end lost 7 bases, and 17 bases lay between the germline ends. The V gene's germline CDR1 is MNHEY and CDR2 SVGAGI. The CDR3 is 15 residues long. Points on this clonotype: No antigen is known for it.

Constant-segment primers served in 5'RACE that generated TCR alpha and TCR beta cDNA libraries bearing sample barcodes and UMIs. Via MiXCR, TCRdb re-called the 5' RACE reads, giving one row per CDR3 protein. This repertoire shows around 450,000 distinct CDR3 sequences, about 19% found once; its top ten account for more than 8%. The sequenced sample consisted of PBMCs or a T cell subset sorted from them (not recorded which). The TCR was taken from an adult woman who had mild COVID-19 (a few samples of this study predate the infection). Cell type and time point are not known. V usage is TRBV6-5 and J usage is TRBJ2-2; perhaps TRBD1 as D (5 bases). The CDR3 DNA follows: TGTGCCAGCAGTCCCTATCGGCAGGGCGGCGGGGAGCTGTTTTTT. Translation gives CASSPYRQGGGELFF.